This T cell receptor (beta chain) was captured by sequencing in a study of spatial heterogeneity in lung cancer. At the level of the study: Each time, sequencing found more beta-chain sequences than alpha-chain sequences.

Time point denoted: sample taken at primary tumor resection. Unsorted tumor, nontumor lung tissue or cryopreserved PBMC supplied the whole RNA. 72 TRACERx patients with early, untreated non-small cell lung cancer donated samples. The V gene end was trimmed by 4 bases and the J gene end by 0 bases; junction bases not matched to a gene: 6. The V gene's germline CDR1 is SGHVS and CDR2 FQNEAQ. This CDR3 is built from 17 residues. TCRdb passed the 5' RACE reads through MiXCR, listing each CDR3 protein once. This sample has roughly 28,000 distinct CDR3 sequences, with 7.5% to 9.5% found just once. This clonotype was seen at least ten times.

The TCR was taken from a female donor with early-stage non-small cell lung cancer. The chain carries TRBV7-8 and TRBJ1-6; 7 bases map to TRBD1. This material consisted of PBMCs, taken at surgery. The CDR3, as DNA: TGTGCCAGCAGCTCCGAGGACAGGCTCTCCTATAATTCACCCCTCCACTTT. Encoded protein: CASSSEDRLSYNSPLHF.